This is a list of T cell receptor beta chains from one sample in a study of cytomegalovirus exposure and HLA in healthy donors. The method was immunoSEQ multiplex PCR; TCRdb's version includes in-frame clones alone and lacks a portion of them. The repertoire includes 200,000 to 250,000 clones, about 85% of them detected once, and 10% to 13% sits in the top ten. The source material was PBMCs. Receptor source: a woman in her 50s in good health and CMV-seropositive. The CDR3 runs from the conserved cysteine through the conserved F or W. The order of the fields is J gene, clone size, V gene, D gene, CDR3 protein, CDR3 DNA. The D gene is left open where the match is weak. Only part of the rows carry a size: once, few, many, or a class if the clone is expanded.

TRBJ2-1 | . | TRBV29-1 | TRBD2 | CSVESFRGVYNEQFF | TGCAGCGTTGAATCGTTTCGGGGGGTCTACAATGAGCAGTTCTTC
TRBJ1-2 | . | TRBV6-5 | . | CASSYGGGDTF | TGTGCCAGCAGTTACGGCGGGGGGGACACCTTC
TRBJ1-4 | . | TRBV5-1 | TRBD1 | CASSLSPGGQEKLFF | TGCGCCAGCAGCTTGTCTCCAGGGGGACAAGAAAAACTGTTTTTT
TRBJ1-2 | once | TRBV4-3 | . | CASSLSRQTSYGYTF | TGCGCCAGCAGCCTGTCTAGACAGACGAGCTATGGCTACACCTTC
TRBJ2-1 | . | TRBV28 | . | CASSYQGSFYNEQFF | TGTGCCAGCAGTTATCAGGGGTCCTTCTACAATGAGCAGTTCTTC
TRBJ2-6 | . | TRBV7-2 | . | CASSREWGHFSGANVLTF | TGTGCCAGCAGCCGAGAATGGGGACACTTCTCTGGGGCCAACGTCCTGACTTTC
TRBJ2-6 | . | TRBV19 | . | CASSIGRSSGANVLTF | TGTGCCAGTAGTATAGGTCGCAGCTCTGGGGCCAACGTCCTGACTTTC
TRBJ2-1 | . | TRBV11-3 | . | CASSLESLDEQFF | TGTGCCAGCAGCTTAGAGAGCCTGGATGAGCAGTTCTTC
TRBJ1-4 | . | TRBV28 | . | CASETGSVGEKLFF | TGTGCCAGCGAGACAGGCTCAGTGGGGGAAAAACTGTTTTTT
TRBJ2-3 | . | TRBV11-1 | TRBD2 | CASSLEFSGGARDTQYF | TGTGCCAGCAGCTTAGAATTTAGCGGGGGGGCCCGGGATACGCAGTATTTT
TRBJ2-7 | . | TRBV7-9 | . | CASSPVYEQYF | TGTGCCAGCAGCCCTGTATACGAGCAGTACTTC
TRBJ1-1 | few | TRBV2 | . | CASRERQQGSGTEAFF | TGTGCCAGCAGGGAGAGGCAACAGGGATCGGGGACTGAAGCTTTCTTT
TRBJ1-2 | . | TRBV18 | TRBD1 | CASSRTGPDNYGYTF | TGTGCCAGCTCACGGACAGGGCCGGATAACTATGGCTACACCTTC
TRBJ1-3 | . | TRBV5-1 | . | CASSRDLRGGNTIYF | TGCGCCAGCAGCCGGGACTTAAGAGGTGGAAACACCATATATTTT
TRBJ1-2 | . | TRBV4-3 | . | CASSHPGQPGYTF | TGCGCCAGCAGCCACCCCGGACAGCCTGGCTACACCTTC
TRBJ2-3 | once | TRBV7-2 | TRBD2 | CASSLGGRADTQYF | TGTGCCAGCAGCTTGGGGGGGAGGGCAGATACGCAGTATTTT
TRBJ1-5 | . | TRBV19 | . | CASSISGNSNQPQHF | TGTGCCAGTAGTATAAGCGGCAATAGCAATCAGCCCCAGCATTTT
TRBJ2-5 | . | TRBV7-9 | . | CASSSPPSVKETQYF | TGTGCCAGCAGCTCACCCCCTAGCGTTAAGGAGACCCAGTACTTC
TRBJ1-1 | . | TRBV12-5 | TRBD1 | CASGLDPGDRGAFF | TGTGCTAGTGGTTTGGACCCCGGGGACAGGGGAGCTTTCTTT
TRBJ1-1 | . | TRBV2 | . | CASREPNTEAFF | TGTGCCAGCAGGGAGCCGAACACTGAAGCTTTCTTT